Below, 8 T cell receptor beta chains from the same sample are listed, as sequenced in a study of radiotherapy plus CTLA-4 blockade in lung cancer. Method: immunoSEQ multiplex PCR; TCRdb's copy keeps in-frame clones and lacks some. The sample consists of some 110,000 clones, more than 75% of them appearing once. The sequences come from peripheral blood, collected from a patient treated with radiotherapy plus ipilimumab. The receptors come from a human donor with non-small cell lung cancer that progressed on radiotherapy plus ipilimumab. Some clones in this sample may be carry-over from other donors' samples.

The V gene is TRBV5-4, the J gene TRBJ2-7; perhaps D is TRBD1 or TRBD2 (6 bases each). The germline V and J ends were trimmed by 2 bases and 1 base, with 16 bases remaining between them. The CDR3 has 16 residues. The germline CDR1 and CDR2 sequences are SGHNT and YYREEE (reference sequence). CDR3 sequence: CASSLGGTHISYEQYF. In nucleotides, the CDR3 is TGTGCCAGCAGCTTAGGAGGGACACATATTTCCTACGAGCAGTACTTC.

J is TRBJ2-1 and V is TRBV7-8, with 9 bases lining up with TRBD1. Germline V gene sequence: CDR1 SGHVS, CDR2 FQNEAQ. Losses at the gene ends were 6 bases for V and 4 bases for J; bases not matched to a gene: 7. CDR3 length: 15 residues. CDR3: CASRPGQGMYNEQFF. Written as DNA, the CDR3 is TGTGCCAGCAGACCGGGACAGGGAATGTACAATGAGCAGTTCTTC.

For the CDR3, the DNA is TGTGCCAGCAGTGAAGTCCGCCAAGAGACCCAGTACTTC. Residues: CASSEVRQETQYF. The chain has TRBV2 and TRBJ2-5; D is unclear. Germline loops: CDR1 SNHLY, CDR2 FYNNEI. CDR3 length equals 13 residues. Between the trimmed V and J ends, which lost 1 base and 1 base, there was a span of 4 bases.

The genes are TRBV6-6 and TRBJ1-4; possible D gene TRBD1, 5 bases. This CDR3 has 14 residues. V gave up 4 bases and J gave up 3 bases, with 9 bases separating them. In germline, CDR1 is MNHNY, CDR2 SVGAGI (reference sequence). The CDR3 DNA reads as TGTGCCAGCAGTTTATGGGGGGCTAATGAAAAACTGTTTTTT. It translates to CASSLWGANEKLFF.

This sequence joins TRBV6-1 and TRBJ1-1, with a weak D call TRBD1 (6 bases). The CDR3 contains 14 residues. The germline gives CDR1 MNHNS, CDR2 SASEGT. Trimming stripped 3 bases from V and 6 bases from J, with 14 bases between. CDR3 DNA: TGTGCCAGCAGTGATCGACAGGTCTATTCTGAAGCTTTCTTT. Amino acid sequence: CASSDRQVYSEAFF.

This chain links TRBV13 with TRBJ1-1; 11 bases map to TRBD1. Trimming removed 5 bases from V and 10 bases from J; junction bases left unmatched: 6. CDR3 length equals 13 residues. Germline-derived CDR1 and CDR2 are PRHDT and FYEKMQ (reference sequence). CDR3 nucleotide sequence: TGTGCCAGCAGCCCCCGGGACAGGGGGAGAGCTTTCTTT. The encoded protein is CASSPRDRGRAFF.

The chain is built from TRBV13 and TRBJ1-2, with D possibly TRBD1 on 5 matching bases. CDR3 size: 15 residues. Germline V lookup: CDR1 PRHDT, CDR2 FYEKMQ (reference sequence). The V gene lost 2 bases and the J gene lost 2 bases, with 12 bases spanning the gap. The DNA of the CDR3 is TGTGCCAGCAGCTTATGGGGGACGGAGAACTATGGCTACACCTTC. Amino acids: CASSLWGTENYGYTF.

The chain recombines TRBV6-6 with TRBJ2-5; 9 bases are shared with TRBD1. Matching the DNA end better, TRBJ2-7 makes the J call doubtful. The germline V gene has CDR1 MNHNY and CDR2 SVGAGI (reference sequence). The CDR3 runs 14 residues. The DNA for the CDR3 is TGTGCCAGCAGTCCCCGGACAGGGGCCTACGAGCAGTACTTC. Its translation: CASSPRTGAYEQYF.